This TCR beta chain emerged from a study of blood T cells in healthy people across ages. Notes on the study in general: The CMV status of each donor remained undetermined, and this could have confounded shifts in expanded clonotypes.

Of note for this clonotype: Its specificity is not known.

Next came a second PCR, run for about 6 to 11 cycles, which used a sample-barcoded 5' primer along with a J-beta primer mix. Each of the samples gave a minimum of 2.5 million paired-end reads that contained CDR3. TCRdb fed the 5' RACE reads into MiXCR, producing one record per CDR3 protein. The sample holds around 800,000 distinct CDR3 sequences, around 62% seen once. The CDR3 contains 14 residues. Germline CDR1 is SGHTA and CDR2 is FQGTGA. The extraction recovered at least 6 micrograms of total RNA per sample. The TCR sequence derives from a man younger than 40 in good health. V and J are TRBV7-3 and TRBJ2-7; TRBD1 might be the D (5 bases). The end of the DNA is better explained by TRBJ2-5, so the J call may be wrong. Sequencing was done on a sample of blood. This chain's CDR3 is CASSVGAGVETQYF. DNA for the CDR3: TGTGCCAGCAGCGTAGGGGCCGGCGTGGAGACCCAGTACTTC.